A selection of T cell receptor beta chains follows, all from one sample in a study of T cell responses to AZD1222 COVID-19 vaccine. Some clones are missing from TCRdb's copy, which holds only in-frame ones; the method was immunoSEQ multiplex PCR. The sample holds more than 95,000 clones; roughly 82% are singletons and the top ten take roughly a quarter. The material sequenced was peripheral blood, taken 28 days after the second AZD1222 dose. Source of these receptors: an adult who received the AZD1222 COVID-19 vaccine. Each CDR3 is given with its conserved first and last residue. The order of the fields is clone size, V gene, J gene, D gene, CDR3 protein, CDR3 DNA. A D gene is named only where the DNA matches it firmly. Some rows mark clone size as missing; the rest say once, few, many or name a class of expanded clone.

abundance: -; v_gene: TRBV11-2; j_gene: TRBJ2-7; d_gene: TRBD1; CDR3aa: CASSPRSTGEYEQYF; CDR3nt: TGTGCCAGCAGCCCGAGATCGACAGGGGAATACGAGCAGTACTTC
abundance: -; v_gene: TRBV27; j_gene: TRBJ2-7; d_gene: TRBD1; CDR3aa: CASSPSPGQGYEQYF; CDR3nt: TGTGCCAGCAGCCCATCCCCGGGACAGGGCTACGAGCAGTACTTC
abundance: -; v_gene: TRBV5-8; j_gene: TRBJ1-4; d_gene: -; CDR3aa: CASSLAQGGKLFF; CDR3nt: TGTGCCAGCAGCTTGGCGCAGGGTGGAAAACTGTTTTTT
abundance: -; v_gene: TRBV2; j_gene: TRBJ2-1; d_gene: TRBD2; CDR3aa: CASSVLAGGPGEQFF; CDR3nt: TGTGCCAGCAGTGTCCTAGCGGGGGGTCCGGGTGAGCAGTTCTTC
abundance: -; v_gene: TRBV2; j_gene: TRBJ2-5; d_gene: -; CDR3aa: CASSSGRGETQYF; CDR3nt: TGTGCCAGCTCAAGCGGTCGGGGGGAGACCCAGTACTTC
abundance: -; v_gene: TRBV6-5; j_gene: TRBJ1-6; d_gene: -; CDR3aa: CASSQGRDSPLHF; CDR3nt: TGTGCCAGCAGCCAAGGCAGGGATTCACCCCTCCACTTT
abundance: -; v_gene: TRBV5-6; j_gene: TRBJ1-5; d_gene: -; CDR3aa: CASSPGPEDQPQHF; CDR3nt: TGTGCCAGCAGCCCAGGGCCAGAAGATCAGCCCCAGCATTTT
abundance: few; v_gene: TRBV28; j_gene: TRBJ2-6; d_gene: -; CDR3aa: CASSLGISVGANVLTF; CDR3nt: TGTGCCAGCAGTTTAGGTATTTCAGTCGGGGCCAACGTCCTGACTTTC
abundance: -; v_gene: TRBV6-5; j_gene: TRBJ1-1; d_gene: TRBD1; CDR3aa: CASETGGRTEAFF; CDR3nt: TGTGCCAGTGAGACAGGGGGCCGAACTGAAGCTTTCTTT
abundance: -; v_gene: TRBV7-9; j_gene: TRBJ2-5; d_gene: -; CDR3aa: CASSPNAMNQETQYF; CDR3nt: TGTGCCAGCAGCCCCAACGCGATGAACCAAGAGACCCAGTACTTC
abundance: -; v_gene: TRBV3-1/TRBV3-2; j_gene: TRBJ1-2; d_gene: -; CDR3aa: CASSQGWTVIGGYTF; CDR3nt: TGTGCCAGCAGCCAAGGCTGGACCGTTATAGGTGGCTACACCTTC
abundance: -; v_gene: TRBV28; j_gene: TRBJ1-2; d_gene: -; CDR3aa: CASSYLGTLSGGYTF; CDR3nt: TGTGCCAGCAGTTACCTCGGGACCTTGTCTGGTGGCTACACCTTC
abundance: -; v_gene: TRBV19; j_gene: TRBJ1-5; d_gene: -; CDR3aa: CASSLGLVSNQPQHF; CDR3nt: TGTGCCAGTAGTCTGGGACTGGTTAGCAATCAGCCCCAGCATTTT
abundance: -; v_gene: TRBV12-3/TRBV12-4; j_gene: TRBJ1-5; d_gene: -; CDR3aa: CASSPGIDQPQHF; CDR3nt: TGTGCCAGCAGTCCCGGGATAGATCAGCCCCAGCATTTT
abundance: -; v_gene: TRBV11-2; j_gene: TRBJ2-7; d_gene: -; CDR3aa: CASSLEQIEQYF; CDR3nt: TGTGCCAGCAGCTTAGAACAGATCGAGCAGTACTTC
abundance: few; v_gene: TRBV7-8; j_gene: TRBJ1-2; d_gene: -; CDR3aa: CASSRDILDYGYTF; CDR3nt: TGTGCCAGCAGCAGGGACATACTAGACTATGGCTACACCTTC
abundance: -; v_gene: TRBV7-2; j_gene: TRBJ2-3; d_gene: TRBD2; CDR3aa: CASSLAGGNTDTQYF; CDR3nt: TGTGCCAGCAGCTTGGCGGGGGGAAACACAGATACGCAGTATTTT
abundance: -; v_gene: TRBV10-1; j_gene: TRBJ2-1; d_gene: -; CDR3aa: CASSESPTVEQFF; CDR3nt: TGCGCCAGCAGTGAGTCCCCTACAGTTGAGCAGTTCTTC
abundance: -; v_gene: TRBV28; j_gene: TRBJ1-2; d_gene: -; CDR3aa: CASSSPGRTNYGYTF; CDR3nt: TGTGCCAGCAGTTCTCCGGGACGGACGAACTATGGCTACACCTTC
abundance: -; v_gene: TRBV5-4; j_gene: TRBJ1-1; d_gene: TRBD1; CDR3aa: CASSLQGANTEAFF; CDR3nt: TGTGCCAGCAGCTTACAGGGGGCAAACACTGAAGCTTTCTTT
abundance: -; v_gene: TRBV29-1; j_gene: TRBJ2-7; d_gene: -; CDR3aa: CSVDEGSNYEQYF; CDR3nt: TGCAGCGTTGACGAGGGCTCGAACTACGAGCAGTACTTC
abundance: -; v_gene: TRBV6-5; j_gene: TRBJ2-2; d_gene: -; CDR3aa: CASSIAFPGELFF; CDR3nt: TGTGCCAGCAGTATAGCTTTCCCCGGGGAGCTGTTTTTT
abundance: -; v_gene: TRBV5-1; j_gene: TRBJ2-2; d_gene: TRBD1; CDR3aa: CASSLPGTGRAGELFF; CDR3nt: TGCGCCAGCAGCTTGCCCGGGACAGGGAGGGCCGGGGAGCTGTTTTTT
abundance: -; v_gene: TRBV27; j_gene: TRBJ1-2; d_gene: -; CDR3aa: CASSLSLQGRYGYTF; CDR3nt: TGTGCCAGCAGTTTATCCCTACAGGGTCGCTATGGCTACACCTTC
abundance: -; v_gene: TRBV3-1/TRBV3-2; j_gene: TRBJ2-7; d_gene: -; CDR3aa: CASSQGRIYEQYF; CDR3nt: TGTGCCAGCAGCCAAGGGCGGATATACGAGCAGTACTTC
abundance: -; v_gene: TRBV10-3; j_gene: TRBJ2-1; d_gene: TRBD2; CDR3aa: CAISGGGLAGVSYNEQFF; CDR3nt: TGTGCCATCAGTGGCGGGGGACTAGCGGGGGTCTCCTACAATGAGCAGTTCTTC
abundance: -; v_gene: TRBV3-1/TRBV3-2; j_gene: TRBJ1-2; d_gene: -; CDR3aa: CASSQDRVYGYTF; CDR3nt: TGTGCCAGCAGCCAAGATCGGGTCTATGGCTACACCTTC
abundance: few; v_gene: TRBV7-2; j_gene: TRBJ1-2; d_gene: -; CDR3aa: CASSRDTGSYGYTF; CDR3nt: TGTGCCAGCAGCCGGGACACAGGGAGCTATGGCTACACCTTC
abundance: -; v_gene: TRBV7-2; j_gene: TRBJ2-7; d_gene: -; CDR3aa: CASSLDQGSYEQYF; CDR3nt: TGTGCCAGCAGCTTGGACCAGGGGTCCTACGAGCAGTACTTC
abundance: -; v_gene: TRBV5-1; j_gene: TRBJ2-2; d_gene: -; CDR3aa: CASSGATNTGELFF; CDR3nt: TGCGCCAGCAGTGGGGCCACGAACACCGGGGAGCTGTTTTTT
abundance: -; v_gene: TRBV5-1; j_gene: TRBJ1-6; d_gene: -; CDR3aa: CASSPSGLMPYNSPLHF; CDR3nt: TGCGCCAGCAGCCCTTCGGGCCTTATGCCCTATAATTCACCCCTCCACTTT
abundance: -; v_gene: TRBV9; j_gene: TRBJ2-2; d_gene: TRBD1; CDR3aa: CASSIQGQHTGELFF; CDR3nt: TGTGCCAGCAGCATACAGGGACAGCACACCGGGGAGCTGTTTTTT
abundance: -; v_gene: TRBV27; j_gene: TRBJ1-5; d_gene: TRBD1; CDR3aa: CATRTGNQPQHF; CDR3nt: TGTGCCACCCGGACAGGAAATCAGCCCCAGCATTTT
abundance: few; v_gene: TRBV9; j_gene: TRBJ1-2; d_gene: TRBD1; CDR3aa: CASSARAGTGVHYGYTF; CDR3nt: TGTGCCAGCAGCGCCCGGGCCGGGACAGGGGTGCACTATGGCTACACCTTC
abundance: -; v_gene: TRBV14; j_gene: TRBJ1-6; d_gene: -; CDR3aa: CASNRVLNSPLHF; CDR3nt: TGTGCCAGCAACCGGGTCCTAAATTCACCCCTCCACTTT
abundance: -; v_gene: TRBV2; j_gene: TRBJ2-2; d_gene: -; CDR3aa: CASMAGARTGELFF; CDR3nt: TGTGCCAGCATGGCGGGGGCGAGAACCGGGGAGCTGTTTTTT
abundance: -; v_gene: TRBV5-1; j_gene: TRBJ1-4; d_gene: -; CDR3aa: CASSFRTDEKLFF; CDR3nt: TGCGCCAGCAGCTTCCGTACAGATGAAAAACTGTTTTTT
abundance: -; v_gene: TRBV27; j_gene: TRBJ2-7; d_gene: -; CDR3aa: CASSLNRVSEQYF; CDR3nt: TGTGCCAGCAGTTTAAACAGGGTGTCCGAGCAGTACTTC